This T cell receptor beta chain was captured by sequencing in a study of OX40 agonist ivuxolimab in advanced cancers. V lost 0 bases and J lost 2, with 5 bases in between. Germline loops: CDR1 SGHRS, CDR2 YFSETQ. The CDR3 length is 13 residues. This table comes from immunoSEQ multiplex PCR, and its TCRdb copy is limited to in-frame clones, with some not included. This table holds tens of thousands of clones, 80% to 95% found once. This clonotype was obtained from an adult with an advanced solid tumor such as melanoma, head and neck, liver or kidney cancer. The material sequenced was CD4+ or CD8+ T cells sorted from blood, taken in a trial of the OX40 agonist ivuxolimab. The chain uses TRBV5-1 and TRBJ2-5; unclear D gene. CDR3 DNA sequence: TGCGCCAGCAGCTTGGCGCAGCAAGAGACCCAGTACTTC. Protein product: CASSLAQQETQYF.